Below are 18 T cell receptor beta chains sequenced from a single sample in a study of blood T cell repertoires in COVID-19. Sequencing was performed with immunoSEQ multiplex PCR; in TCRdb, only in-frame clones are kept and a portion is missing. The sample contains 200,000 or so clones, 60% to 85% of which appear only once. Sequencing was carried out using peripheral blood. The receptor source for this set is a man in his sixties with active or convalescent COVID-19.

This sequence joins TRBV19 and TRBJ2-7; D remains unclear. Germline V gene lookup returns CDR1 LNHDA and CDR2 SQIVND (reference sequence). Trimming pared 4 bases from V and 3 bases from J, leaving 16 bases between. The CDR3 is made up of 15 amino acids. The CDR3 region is CASSTLSAALYEQYF. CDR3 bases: TGTGCCAGTAGTACCCTGTCGGCAGCGCTCTACGAGCAGTACTTC.

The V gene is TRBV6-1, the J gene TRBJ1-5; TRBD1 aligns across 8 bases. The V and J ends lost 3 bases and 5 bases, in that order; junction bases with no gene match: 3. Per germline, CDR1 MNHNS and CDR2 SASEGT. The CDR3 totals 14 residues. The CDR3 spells CASSEGQVYQPQHF. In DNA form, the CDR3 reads TGTGCCAGCAGTGAGGGACAGGTATATCAGCCCCAGCATTTT.

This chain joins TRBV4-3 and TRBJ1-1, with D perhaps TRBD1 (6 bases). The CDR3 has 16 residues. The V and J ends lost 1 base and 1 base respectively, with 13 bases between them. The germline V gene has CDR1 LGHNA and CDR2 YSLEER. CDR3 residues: CASSQVGRGENTEAFF. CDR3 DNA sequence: TGCGCCAGCAGCCAAGTCGGGAGGGGGGAGAACACTGAAGCTTTCTTT.

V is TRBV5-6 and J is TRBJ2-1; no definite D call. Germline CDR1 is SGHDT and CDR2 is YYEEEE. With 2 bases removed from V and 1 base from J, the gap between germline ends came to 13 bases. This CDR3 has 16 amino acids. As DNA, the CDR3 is TGTGCCAGCAGCTTCGTTGCGGTGCTATCCTACAATGAGCAGTTCTTC. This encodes CASSFVAVLSYNEQFF.

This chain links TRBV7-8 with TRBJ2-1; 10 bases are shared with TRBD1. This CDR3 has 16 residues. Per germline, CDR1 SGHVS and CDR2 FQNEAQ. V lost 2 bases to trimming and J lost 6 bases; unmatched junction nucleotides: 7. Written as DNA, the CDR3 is TGTGCCAGCAGCTTAAATTCCGGGACAGGGGCCAATGAGCAGTTCTTC. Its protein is CASSLNSGTGANEQFF. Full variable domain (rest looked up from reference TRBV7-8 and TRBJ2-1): GAGVSQSPRYKVAKRGQDVALRCDPISGHVSLFWYQQALGQGPEFLTYFQNEAQLDKSGLPSDRFFAERPEGSVSTLKIQRTQQEDSAVYLCASSLNSGTGANEQFFGPGTRLTVL.

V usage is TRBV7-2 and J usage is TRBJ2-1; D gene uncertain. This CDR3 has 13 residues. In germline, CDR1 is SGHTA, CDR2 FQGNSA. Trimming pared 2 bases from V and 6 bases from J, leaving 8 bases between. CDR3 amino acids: CASSLISSNEQFF. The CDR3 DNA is TGTGCCAGCAGCTTAATCTCGAGCAATGAGCAGTTCTTC.

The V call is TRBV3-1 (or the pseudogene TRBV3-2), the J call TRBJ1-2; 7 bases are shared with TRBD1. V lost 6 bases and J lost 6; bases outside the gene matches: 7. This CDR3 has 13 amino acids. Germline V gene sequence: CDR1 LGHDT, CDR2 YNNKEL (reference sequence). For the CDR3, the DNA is TGTGCCAGCAGAGCACAGGGGAGAGATGGCTACACCTTC. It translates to CASRAQGRDGYTF.

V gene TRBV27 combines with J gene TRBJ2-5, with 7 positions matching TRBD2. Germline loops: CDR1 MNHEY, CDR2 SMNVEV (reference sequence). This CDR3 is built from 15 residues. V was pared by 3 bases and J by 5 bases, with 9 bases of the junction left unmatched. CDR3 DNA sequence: TGTGCCAGCAGTTTGTCCTGGGGAGGGGAGGAGACCCAGTACTTC. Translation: CASSLSWGGEETQYF.

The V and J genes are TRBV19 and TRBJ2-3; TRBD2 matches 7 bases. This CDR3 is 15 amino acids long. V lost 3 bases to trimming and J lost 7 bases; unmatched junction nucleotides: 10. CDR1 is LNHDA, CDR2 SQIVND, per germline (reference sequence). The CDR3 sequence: CASSIGREKLHTQYF. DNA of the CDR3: TGTGCCAGTAGTATTGGGCGGGAGAAGTTACATACGCAGTATTTT. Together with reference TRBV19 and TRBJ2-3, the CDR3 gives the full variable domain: DGGITQSPKYLFRKEGQNVTLSCEQNLNHDAMYWYRQDPGQGLRLIYYSQIVNDFQKGDIAEGYSVSREKKESFPLTVTSAQKNPTAFYLCASSIGREKLHTQYFGPGTRLTVL.

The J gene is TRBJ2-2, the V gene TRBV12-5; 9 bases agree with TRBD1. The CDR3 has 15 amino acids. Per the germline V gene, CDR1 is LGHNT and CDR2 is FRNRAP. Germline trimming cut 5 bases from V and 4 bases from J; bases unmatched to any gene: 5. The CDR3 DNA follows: TGTGCTAGTGGTCAACCGGGACAGGGCACCGGGGAGCTGTTTTTT. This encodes CASGQPGQGTGELFF.

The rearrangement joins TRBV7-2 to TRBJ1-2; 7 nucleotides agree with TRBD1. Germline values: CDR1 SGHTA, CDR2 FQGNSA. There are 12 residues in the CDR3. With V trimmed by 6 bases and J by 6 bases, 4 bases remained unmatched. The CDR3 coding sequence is TGTGCCAGCAGACTCAGGGGGGATGGCTACACCTTC. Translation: CASRLRGDGYTF. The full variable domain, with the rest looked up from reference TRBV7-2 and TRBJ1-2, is GAGVSQSPSNKVTEKGKDVELRCDPISGHTALYWYRQSLGQGLEFLIYFQGNSAPDKSGLPSDRFSAERTGGSVSTLTIQRTQQEDSAVYLCASRLRGDGYTFGSGTRLTVV.

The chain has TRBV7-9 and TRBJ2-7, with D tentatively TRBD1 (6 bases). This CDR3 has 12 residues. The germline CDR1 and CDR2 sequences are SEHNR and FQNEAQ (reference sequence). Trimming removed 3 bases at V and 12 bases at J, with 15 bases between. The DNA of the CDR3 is TGTGCCAGCAGCTTGGACAGCACCAGGTGGTACTTC. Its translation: CASSLDSTRWYF. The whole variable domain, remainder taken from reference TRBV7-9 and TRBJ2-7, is DTGVSQNPRHKITKRGQNVTFRCDPISEHNRLYWYRQTLGQGPEFLTYFQNEAQLEKSRLLSDRFSAERPKGSFSTLEIQRTEQGDSAMYLCASSLDSTRWYFGPGTRLTVT.

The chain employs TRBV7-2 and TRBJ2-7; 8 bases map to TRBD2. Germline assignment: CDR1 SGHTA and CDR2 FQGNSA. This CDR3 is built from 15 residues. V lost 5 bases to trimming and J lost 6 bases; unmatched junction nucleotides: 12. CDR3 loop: CASSPVGRALGEQYF. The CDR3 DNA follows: TGTGCCAGCAGCCCCGTCGGGAGGGCCCTCGGCGAGCAGTACTTC.

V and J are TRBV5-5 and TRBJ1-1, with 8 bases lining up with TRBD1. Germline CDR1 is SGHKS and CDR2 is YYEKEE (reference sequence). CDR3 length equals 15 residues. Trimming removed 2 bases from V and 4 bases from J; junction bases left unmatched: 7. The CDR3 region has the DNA TGTGCCAGCAGCTTAAAATATACAGGGGGCACTGAAGCTTTCTTT. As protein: CASSLKYTGGTEAFF. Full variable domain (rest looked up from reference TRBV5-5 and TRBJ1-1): DAGVTQSPTHLIKTRGQQVTLRCSPISGHKSVSWYQQVLGQGPQFIFQYYEKEERGRGNFPDRFSARQFPNYSSELNVNALLLGDSALYLCASSLKYTGGTEAFFGQGTRLTVV.

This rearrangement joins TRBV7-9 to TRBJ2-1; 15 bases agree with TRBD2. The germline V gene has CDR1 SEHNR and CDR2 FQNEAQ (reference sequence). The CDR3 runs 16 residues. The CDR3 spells CVVGGTSGRRFNEQFF. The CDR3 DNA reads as TGTGTCGTCGGGGGGACTAGCGGGAGGAGATTCAATGAGCAGTTCTTC.

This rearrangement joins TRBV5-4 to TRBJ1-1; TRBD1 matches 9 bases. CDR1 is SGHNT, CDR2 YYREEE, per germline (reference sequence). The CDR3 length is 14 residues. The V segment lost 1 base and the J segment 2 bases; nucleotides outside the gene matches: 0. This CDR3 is CASSLTGGNTEAFF. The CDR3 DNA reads TGTGCCAGCAGCTTGACAGGGGGCAACACTGAAGCTTTCTTT.

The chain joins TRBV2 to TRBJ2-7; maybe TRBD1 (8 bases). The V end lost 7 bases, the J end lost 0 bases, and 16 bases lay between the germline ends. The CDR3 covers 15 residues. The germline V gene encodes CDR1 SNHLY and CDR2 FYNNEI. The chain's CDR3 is CASTGGQGFSYEQYF. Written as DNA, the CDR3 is TGTGCCAGCACGGGAGGACAGGGCTTCTCCTACGAGCAGTACTTC.

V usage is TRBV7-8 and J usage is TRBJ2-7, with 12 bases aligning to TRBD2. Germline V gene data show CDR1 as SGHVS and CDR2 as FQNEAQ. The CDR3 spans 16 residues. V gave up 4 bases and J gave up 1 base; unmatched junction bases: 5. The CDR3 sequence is CASSSMGLAGSYEQYF. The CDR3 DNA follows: TGTGCCAGCAGCTCAATGGGACTAGCGGGTTCCTACGAGCAGTACTTC.